This is a list of T cell receptor beta chains from one sample in a study of long-term antiretroviral therapy in people with HIV. Assay used: immunoSEQ multiplex PCR; TCRdb lists only in-frame clones, some missing. The table lists some 16,000 clones, 77% of them singletons. The sample here was unsorted PBMCs, taken 2.1 years after starting antiretroviral therapy. These receptors originate from a man aged 35 to 55 with HIV. Each CDR3 is given with its conserved first and last residue. The D gene is left open where the match is weak. Some rows mark clone size as missing; the rest say once, few, many or name a class of expanded clone.

V gene	D gene	CDR3 length	J gene	clone size	CDR3 protein	CDR3 DNA
TRBV5-1	.	15	TRBJ1-5	.	CASSLLGVDNQPQHF	TGCGCCAGCAGCTTGTTAGGGGTAGACAATCAGCCCCAGCATTTT
TRBV6-5	.	14	TRBJ2-7	.	CASSQATSSYEQYF	TGTGCCAGCAGCCAGGCTACGAGCTCCTACGAGCAGTACTTC
TRBV28	.	14	TRBJ1-5	.	CASSLNAQGRPQHF	TGTGCCAGCAGTTTAAATGCCCAGGGGAGGCCCCAGCATTTT
TRBV27	TRBD1	15	TRBJ1-2	.	CASSPIQGAIYGYTF	TGTGCCAGCAGTCCGATACAGGGGGCTATCTATGGCTACACCTTC
TRBV19	.	13	TRBJ1-5	.	CASSIASNQPQHF	TGTGCCAGTAGTATAGCCAGCAATCAGCCCCAGCATTTT
TRBV5-1	TRBD1	14	TRBJ2-5	.	CASSRTGPQETQYF	TGCGCCAGCAGCCGGACAGGGCCTCAAGAGACCCAGTACTTC
TRBV11-2	.	15	TRBJ2-7	.	CASSLDQGLWYEQYF	TGTGCCAGCAGCTTAGATCAGGGCCTCTGGTACGAGCAGTACTTC
TRBV4-1	.	13	TRBJ2-2	.	CASSPSSTGELFF	TGCGCCAGCAGTCCGTCTAGCACCGGGGAGCTGTTTTTT
TRBV7-8	TRBD1	15	TRBJ1-5	.	CASSLGQLTDQPQHF	TGTGCCAGCAGCCTGGGACAGCTTACTGATCAGCCCCAGCATTTT
TRBV27	.	14	TRBJ2-3	.	CASSARSLTDTQYF	TGTGCCAGCAGTGCTCGTAGTCTCACAGATACGCAGTATTTT
TRBV2	.	13	TRBJ2-1	.	CASTGGVRYEQFF	TGTGCCAGCACGGGGGGCGTTAGGTATGAGCAGTTCTTC
TRBV4-2	.	14	TRBJ1-1	few	CASSTAGAGNEAFF	TGTGCCAGCAGCACCGCAGGGGCTGGAAATGAAGCTTTCTTT
TRBV28	TRBD2	15	TRBJ2-7	.	CAIERGTSGVYEQYF	TGTGCCATCGAGCGGGGGACTAGCGGGGTTTACGAGCAGTACTTC
TRBV7-9	.	15	TRBJ2-1	.	CASSFGQGSYNEQFF	TGTGCCAGCAGCTTTGGCCAGGGGAGCTACAATGAGCAGTTCTTC
TRBV18	TRBD1	14	TRBJ1-1	.	CASSPNRGLGEAFF	TGTGCCAGCTCACCGAACAGGGGGCTCGGTGAAGCTTTCTTT
TRBV4-2	.	14	TRBJ1-1	.	CASSGSDRGTEAFF	TGTGCCAGCAGCGGCTCGGATAGGGGGACTGAAGCTTTCTTT
TRBV27	.	13	TRBJ1-2	.	CASKMGDNYGYTF	TGTGCCAGCAAAATGGGAGACAACTATGGCTACACCTTC
TRBV4-2	.	13	TRBJ2-7	.	CASSQEVSYEQYF	TGTGCCAGCAGCCAAGAGGTCTCCTACGAGCAGTACTTC
TRBV25-1	.	13	TRBJ2-3	.	CASTWGGTDTQYF	TGTGCCAGCACCTGGGGTGGCACAGATACGCAGTATTTT
TRBV5-8	.	12	TRBJ2-7	.	CASSLDDYEQYF	TGTGCCAGCAGCTTGGACGATTACGAGCAGTACTTC
TRBV18	.	12	TRBJ2-7	few	CASSLQGHEQYF	TGTGCCAGCTCACTACAGGGCCACGAGCAGTACTTC
TRBV11-2	.	13	TRBJ2-4	.	CASSSDSENIQYF	TGTGCCAGCAGCTCCGACTCTGAAAACATTCAGTACTTC
TRBV5-1	TRBD1	15	TRBJ1-4	.	CASSLAGQLNEKLFF	TGCGCCAGCAGCTTGGCGGGACAGCTCAATGAAAAACTGTTTTTT
TRBV5-6	.	14	TRBJ1-1	.	CASSLVVGSTEAFF	TGTGCCAGCAGCTTGGTTGTGGGGAGCACTGAAGCTTTCTTT
TRBV28	TRBD1	15	TRBJ1-5	.	CASSPGQFSNQPQHF	TGTGCCAGCAGTCCGGGACAGTTTAGCAATCAGCCCCAGCATTTT
TRBV5-8	.	14	TRBJ1-2	.	CASSLEGEVHGYTF	TGTGCCAGCAGCTTGGAGGGAGAAGTCCATGGCTACACCTTC
TRBV9	TRBD1	14	TRBJ2-7	.	CASSADPATGEQYF	TGTGCCAGCAGCGCGGACCCGGCGACAGGGGAGCAGTACTTC
TRBV30	.	14	TRBJ2-3	once	CAWKRGAPEDTQYF	TGTGCCTGGAAACGGGGGGCGCCGGAGGATACGCAGTATTTT
TRBV19	.	14	TRBJ1-5	.	CASSRQPIVIPQHF	TGTGCCAGTAGTCGTCAGCCTATAGTGATCCCCCAGCATTTT
TRBV10-3	TRBD2	14	TRBJ2-7	.	CAIRAAGVRDEQYF	TGTGCCATCAGGGCAGCGGGGGTGAGAGACGAGCAGTACTTC
TRBV6-6	.	13	TRBJ1-2	.	CASSDQGNYGYTF	TGTGCCAGCAGTGATCAGGGGAACTATGGCTACACCTTC
TRBV7-9	.	13	TRBJ2-2	.	CARNPRDTGELFF	TGTGCCAGAAACCCCAGGGACACCGGGGAGCTGTTTTTT
TRBV30	.	14	TRBJ2-3	.	CACPLGGRTDTQYF	TGTGCCTGCCCGTTAGGGGGTCGCACAGATACGCAGTATTTT
TRBV7-9	TRBD2	15	TRBJ2-3	.	CASSLLAGEEDTQYF	TGTGCCAGCAGCTTATTAGCGGGGGAAGAAGATACGCAGTATTTT
TRBV10-3	.	14	TRBJ1-5	few	CAISDWADDQPQHF	TGTGCCATCAGTGATTGGGCGGACGATCAGCCCCAGCATTTT
TRBV6-1	.	15	TRBJ2-7	.	CASSEAFPQGFEQYF	TGTGCCAGCAGTGAAGCCTTCCCCCAGGGATTCGAGCAGTACTTC
TRBV6-5	.	13	TRBJ2-7	.	CASSYQSRYEQYF	TGTGCCAGCAGTTACCAATCTCGGTACGAGCAGTACTTC
TRBV6-1	.	17	TRBJ2-3	.	CASSDEGSTGGTDTQYF	TGTGCCAGCAGTGACGAGGGGTCGACAGGTGGTACAGATACGCAGTATTTT
TRBV11-1	TRBD1	15	TRBJ1-2	.	CASSPWTGAYYGYTF	TGTGCCAGCAGCCCTTGGACAGGCGCTTACTATGGCTACACCTTC
TRBV5-8	.	14	TRBJ2-5	.	CASSPRRVQETQYF	TGTGCCAGCAGCCCAAGACGGGTCCAAGAGACCCAGTACTTC
TRBV6-1	TRBD1	14	TRBJ2-7	few	CASSMDRSGYEQYF	TGTGCCAGCAGTATGGACAGGTCCGGCTACGAGCAGTACTTC
TRBV6-5	TRBD2	15	TRBJ2-4	.	CASSSGGLAKNIQYF	TGTGCCAGCAGTTCGGGGGGACTAGCCAAAAACATTCAGTACTTC
TRBV4-2	.	15	TRBJ2-7	few	CASSQEGQGSYEQYF	TGTGCCAGCAGCCAAGAAGGGCAGGGATCCTACGAGCAGTACTTC
TRBV6-5	.	14	TRBJ2-7	.	CASSPGQNPYEQYF	TGTGCCAGCAGTCCCGGACAGAACCCCTACGAGCAGTACTTC